These 30 T cell receptor beta chains came from one sample sequenced in a study of T-cell memory formation after mild COVID-19 (dated by TCRdb to 2020 to 2023). Receptors were amplified or captured by 5' RACE. The listed sequencing device is Illumina NovaSeq 6000. In-frame beta chains were kept once TCRdb had trimmed the public reads at Q25 with fastp and called clones with MiXCR. Rows merge per CDR3 protein into single entries with the most common DNA and genes. In all, the sample holds about 350,000 distinct CDR3 sequences, and roughly 15% of those were seen once. The ten top clones hold roughly 20% of the sample. Sequenced material: PBMCs or a T cell subset sorted from them (not recorded which). The receptors originated from a young man who had mild COVID-19 (a few samples of this study predate the infection). The sample titles of this study are shuffled in the database, so cell type and time point are left out; the donor was told from shared clones.

This chain connects TRBV20-1 to TRBJ2-3; the D call may be TRBD1 or TRBD2 (5 bases each). V lost 6 bases and J 0 bases, leaving 13 bases between the germline ends. Germline-derived CDR1 and CDR2 are DFQATT and SNEGSKA (reference sequence). The CDR3 contains 14 residues. CDR3 amino acids: CSAHGTDSTDTQYF. CDR3 DNA: TGCAGTGCCCATGGGACGGATAGCACAGATACGCAGTATTTT.

This clonotype showed up just a few times. CDR3 loop: CAISEYVTGLSEAFF. The CDR3 DNA sequence: TGTGCCATCAGTGAGTATGTGACAGGGCTCTCTGAAGCTTTCTTT. This chain uses TRBV10-3 with TRBJ1-1; 7 nucleotides align to TRBD1. Trimming took 1 base from V and 6 from J; bases not matched to a gene: 8. CDR1 ENHRY and CDR2 SYGVKD come from the germline V gene. The CDR3 is 15 amino acids.

The table lists this clonotype with a few counts. As DNA, the CDR3 is TGTGCCAGCAGTGCCGGACTGATGGATACGCAGTATTTT. It translates to CASSAGLMDTQYF. The chain joins TRBV6-1 to TRBJ2-3; a possible D gene is TRBD2 (5 bases). The CDR3 is 13 residues long. Germline loops: CDR1 MNHNS, CDR2 SASEGT. V lost 4 bases, J lost 6 bases, and 11 bases lay in between.

This chain links TRBV7-3 with TRBJ1-1; maybe TRBD1 (5 bases). The CDR3 sequence is 13 residues long. The V end was cut by 6 bases, the J end by 1 base, with 9 bases between. CDR1 and CDR2 (germline): SGHTA, FQGTGA. CDR3 DNA sequence: TGTGCCAGCAGAAACAGGACGAACACTGAAGCTTTCTTT. It specifies CASRNRTNTEAFF.

V gene TRBV24-1 combines with J gene TRBJ1-2; 7 nucleotides line up with TRBD1. The V gene's germline CDR1 is KGHDR and CDR2 SFDVKD. Trimming cost V 6 bases and J 8 bases; bases outside gene matches: 11. The CDR3 sequence is 14 residues long. The CDR3 is CATSPGQTFGGYTF. CDR3 DNA sequence: TGTGCCACCAGTCCGGGACAGACCTTTGGAGGCTACACCTTC.

This clonotype was counted a few times. The chain has TRBV7-9 and TRBJ2-1; D is perhaps TRBD2 (6 bases). The CDR3 is made up of 17 amino acids. Germline CDR1 reads SEHNR; CDR2 reads FQNEAQ (reference sequence). V was shortened by 0 bases and J by 5 bases, with 17 bases between the two germline ends. CDR3 amino acids: CASSLAGGLPINNEQFF. The CDR3 DNA follows: TGTGCCAGCAGCTTAGCGGGGGGTCTCCCGATAAACAATGAGCAGTTCTTC.

The genes are TRBV7-9 and TRBJ1-2, with D unresolved. This CDR3 spans 15 amino acids. The V end lost 1 base, the J end lost 0 bases, and 9 bases lay between the germline ends. In germline, CDR1 is SEHNR, CDR2 FQNEAQ (reference sequence). The CDR3, as DNA: TGTGCCAGCAGCTTAGTTCCCAGTTCTAACTATGGCTACACCTTC. It translates to CASSLVPSSNYGYTF.

This clonotype was seen more than once but under ten times. The genes are TRBV6-6 and TRBJ2-7; 10 bases are a match to TRBD1. The germline V gene encodes CDR1 MNHNY and CDR2 SVGAGI (reference sequence). V dropped 6 bases and J dropped 10; count of bases not matched to a gene: 9. The CDR3 is 13 amino acids. This chain's CDR3 is CASSPGTGVFQYF. CDR3 nucleotides: TGTGCCAGCAGCCCCGGGACAGGGGTTTTTCAGTACTTC.

This clonotype was recorded a few times. This rearrangement joins TRBV15 to TRBJ2-6; possibly TRBD1 or TRBD2 for D (5 bases each). V was clipped by 3 bases and J by 0 bases, with 9 bases between them. The V gene's germline CDR1 is LNHNV and CDR2 YYDKDF (reference sequence). CDR3 length equals 16 residues. The CDR3: CATSRRGDSGANVLTF. In DNA, the CDR3 is TGTGCCACCAGCAGGAGGGGAGACTCTGGGGCCAACGTCCTGACTTTC. The variable domain in full, completed from reference TRBV15 and TRBJ2-6, reads DAMVIQNPRYQVTQFGKPVTLSCSQTLNHNVMYWYQQKSSQAPKLLFHYYDKDFNNEADTPDNFQSRRPNTSFCFLDIRSPGLGDTAMYLCATSRRGDSGANVLTFGAGSRLTVL.

V usage is TRBV6-2 or TRBV6-3 and J usage is TRBJ2-7; D is perhaps TRBD2 (6 bases). This CDR3 contains 15 residues. Germline assignment: CDR1 MNHEY and CDR2 SVGEGT. With 6 bases removed from V and 0 bases from J, the gap between germline ends came to 15 bases. The CDR3 reads CASSRGTESSYEQYV. The CDR3 region has the DNA TGTGCCAGCAGCCGCGGGACGGAGAGCTCCTACGAGCAGTACGTC.

This clonotype was detected only a few times. The chain couples TRBV11-2 to TRBJ2-5; tentatively, D is TRBD2 (7 bases). The germline V gene has CDR1 SGHAT and CDR2 FQNNGV. Trimming pared 3 bases from V and 4 bases from J, leaving 15 bases between. CDR3 size: 15 residues. The CDR3 bases are TGTGCCAGCAGCTTCAACCGGGGGGCCCCAGAGACCCAGTACTTC. Encoded protein: CASSFNRGAPETQYF.

This clonotype was observed a few times. The V gene is TRBV19, the J gene TRBJ1-5; D perhaps matches TRBD1 (5 bases). The V end lost 8 bases, the J end lost 0 bases, and 11 bases lay between the germline ends. Germline assignment: CDR1 LNHDA and CDR2 SQIVND (reference sequence). This CDR3 is built from 14 residues. The CDR3 is CASGTGLSNQPQHF. In nucleotides, the CDR3 is TGTGCCAGTGGGACGGGCCTTAGCAATCAGCCCCAGCATTTT.

This clonotype showed up just a few times. The rearrangement uses TRBV20-1 and TRBJ2-2; 11 positions match TRBD1. After removal of 5 bases from V and 6 bases from J, the junction contained 5 bases not matched to a gene. Germline V gene lookup returns CDR1 DFQATT and CDR2 SNEGSKA (reference sequence). There are 14 residues in the CDR3. CDR3 in DNA: TGCAGTGCTCCGGACAGGGGGCTCTCCGGGGAGCTGTTTTTT. This encodes CSAPDRGLSGELFF.

The V call is TRBV20-1, the J call TRBJ1-1; no definite D call. The germline V and J ends were trimmed by 3 bases and 8 bases, with 10 bases remaining between them. This CDR3 is built from 11 residues. CDR1 DFQATT and CDR2 SNEGSKA come from the germline V gene (reference sequence). The CDR3 coding sequence is TGCAGTGCTAGTCGACGATCCGAAGCTTTCTTT. The encoded protein is CSASRRSEAFF.

This clonotype was observed a few times. The gene calls are TRBV19 and TRBJ2-2; D tentatively fits TRBD1 or TRBD2 (5 bases each). The CDR3 sequence is 16 residues long. V lost 6 bases and J 4 bases, leaving 18 bases between the germline ends. Germline CDR1 reads LNHDA; CDR2 reads SQIVND (reference sequence). CDR3 protein: CASSLHRYGGTGELFF. The CDR3 coding sequence is TGTGCCAGTAGCCTGCACCGTTATGGGGGCACCGGGGAGCTGTTTTTT.

The CDR3 DNA follows: TGTGCCAGCAGTCCGGGACAGACCTTAGACGAGCAGTACGTC. Translation gives CASSPGQTLDEQYV. This chain uses TRBV6-2 or TRBV6-3 with TRBJ2-7; 7 nucleotides align to TRBD1. The CDR3 runs to 14 residues. CDR1 and CDR2 (germline): MNHEY, SVGEGT. Trimming cost V 5 bases and J 5 bases; bases outside gene matches: 9.

This chain links TRBV20-1 with TRBJ1-5; D remains unclear. The CDR3 loop spans 12 amino acids. Trimming stripped 6 bases from V and 4 bases from J, with 10 bases between. Germline loops: CDR1 DFQATT, CDR2 SNEGSKA (reference sequence). The CDR3: CSAAPGNQPQHF. The CDR3 nucleotides are TGCAGTGCCGCCCCGGGGAATCAGCCCCAGCATTTT.

This clonotype was observed a handful of times. The CDR3 DNA sequence: TGTGCCAGCAGCCAAGCCCCACACAGGGGAATGAACACCATATATTTT. This codes for CASSQAPHRGMNTIYF. The chain is built from TRBV3-1 and TRBJ1-3, with TRBD1 identical over 7 bases. Germline V lookup: CDR1 LGHDT, CDR2 YNNKEL (reference sequence). Unmatched junction bases numbered 10, after V lost 1 base and J lost 7 bases. This CDR3 comprises 16 residues.

This chain uses TRBV29-1 with TRBJ2-1; D ambiguous. Germline CDR1 SQVTM, CDR2 ANQGSEA. CDR3 length: 12 amino acids. Trimming left V 7 bases short and J 1 base short, with 8 bases between. CDR3 sequence reads: CSGGFSYNEQFF. The CDR3 nucleotides read TGCAGCGGCGGTTTTTCCTACAATGAGCAGTTCTTC.

This sequence joins TRBV19 and TRBJ1-5; 9 bases match TRBD1. The CDR3 has 15 amino acids. Germline CDR1 reads LNHDA; CDR2 reads SQIVND (reference sequence). The V gene end was trimmed by 3 bases and the J gene end by 6 bases; junction bases not matched to a gene: 6. The CDR3 region is CASSILGTGIQPQHF. The DNA of the CDR3 is TGTGCCAGTAGTATCCTGGGGACAGGGATTCAGCCCCAGCATTTT.

This clonotype appeared a few times. The chain is built from TRBV7-2 and TRBJ1-4; D is ambiguous. The V gene's germline CDR1 is SGHTA and CDR2 FQGNSA. Trimming removed 4 bases at V and 0 bases at J, with 12 bases between. This CDR3 has 16 residues. This CDR3 is CASSSQDPATNEKLFF. In DNA, the CDR3 is TGTGCCAGCAGCTCCCAAGACCCTGCAACTAATGAAAAACTGTTTTTT.

This sequence joins TRBV18 and TRBJ2-5; D remains unclear. There are 16 residues in the CDR3. The germline V and J ends were trimmed by 2 bases and 0 bases, with 13 bases remaining between them. CDR1 is KGHSH, CDR2 LQKENI, per germline. The CDR3 spells CASSPAGGQYQETQYF. The CDR3 DNA reads as TGTGCCAGCTCACCAGCAGGCGGCCAGTACCAAGAGACCCAGTACTTC.

The V call is TRBV15, the J call TRBJ2-3, with TRBD2 as a possible D gene (6 bases). Germline V gene data show CDR1 as LNHNV and CDR2 as YYDKDF (reference sequence). V gave up 1 base and J gave up 8 bases, with 19 bases separating them. The CDR3 runs 16 residues. CDR3 sequence (DNA): TGTGCCACCAGCAGAGTTGGGACTCCAGGCCGAGGTACGCAGTATTTT. It encodes CATSRVGTPGRGTQYF.

Turning to this clonotype: This clone may be a read error of a much larger clone one base away. The chain recombines TRBV11-2 with TRBJ1-4; tentatively, D is TRBD1 (6 bases). This CDR3 region has 14 residues. CDR1 and CDR2 (germline): SGHAT, FQNNGV. The V and J ends lost 4 bases and 8 bases respectively, with 14 bases between them. CDR3 in amino acids: CASSWGHGAEKLFF. CDR3 coding DNA: TGTGCCAGCAGCTGGGGACATGGGGCGGAAAAACTGTTTTTT.

There are a few counts of this clonotype. The V and J genes are TRBV4-1 and TRBJ2-1; 11 positions agree with TRBD2. J gave up 0 bases and V 3 bases, and 4 bases lay outside the gene matches. The CDR3 sequence is 17 residues long. Germline loops: CDR1 MGHRA, CDR2 YSYEKL. The CDR3 coding sequence is TGCGCCAGCAGCCATCGTAGCGGGGGGGTCTCCTACAATGAGCAGTTCTTC. The encoded protein is CASSHRSGGVSYNEQFF.

V gene TRBV4-3 combines with J gene TRBJ2-7, with D perhaps assigned TRBD1 or TRBD2 (6 bases each). This CDR3 contains 14 residues. Germline V CDR1 and CDR2: LGHNA, YSLEER. V lost 0 bases and J 5 bases, leaving 11 bases between the germline ends. CDR3 DNA: TGCGCCAGCAGCCAAGATCGGGGGCACCACGAGCAGTACTTC. Translating it yields CASSQDRGHHEQYF.

This clonotype has a handful of counts. The J gene is TRBJ1-2, the V gene TRBV25-1; D is unclear. The CDR3 consists of 13 residues. The germline V gene has CDR1 MGHDK and CDR2 SYGVNS. Trimming pared 5 bases from V and 7 bases from J, leaving 14 bases between. CDR3 in DNA: TGTGCCAGCAGTAAGGGAGGATATGCTGGCTACACCTTC. This encodes CASSKGGYAGYTF.

J is TRBJ2-2 and V is TRBV19, with D possibly being TRBD1 (6 bases). The CDR3 spans 15 residues. Germline-derived CDR1 and CDR2 are LNHDA and SQIVND (reference sequence). Trimming left V 5 bases short and J 1 base short, with 11 bases between. The CDR3: CASSVLGGNTGELFF. The CDR3 DNA follows: TGTGCCAGTAGTGTCTTAGGGGGGAACACCGGGGAGCTGTTTTTT.

This clonotype came up a few times. The chain links TRBV29-1 to TRBJ2-5, with 10 positions matching TRBD1. The germline V gene encodes CDR1 SQVTM and CDR2 ANQGSEA. The J segment lost 5 bases and the V segment lost 0 bases, leaving 3 bases of the junction unmatched. CDR3 length equals 14 residues. The CDR3 here is CSVEERDRGETQYF. The CDR3 DNA sequence: TGCAGCGTTGAAGAAAGGGACAGGGGCGAGACCCAGTACTTC. Supplemented by reference TRBV29-1 and TRBJ2-5, the full variable domain reads SAVISQKPSRDICQRGTSLTIQCQVDSQVTMMFWYRQQPGQSLTLIATANQGSEATYESGFVIDKFPISRPNLTFSTLTVSNMSPEDSSIYLCSVEERDRGETQYFGPGTRLLVL.

The CDR3 spells CASSLGWTRGAEQFF. CDR3 nucleotides: TGTGCCAGCAGCTTGGGGTGGACCAGGGGAGCTGAGCAGTTCTTC. V and J are TRBV5-6 and TRBJ2-1; possibly TRBD1 for D (6 bases). The CDR3 is 15 amino acids. From germline, CDR1 is SGHDT and CDR2 YYEEEE. V lost 0 bases, J lost 9 bases, and 16 bases lay in between. The full variable domain, rest sourced from reference TRBV5-6 and TRBJ2-1, is DAGVTQSPTHLIKTRGQQVTLRCSPKSGHDTVSWYQQALGQGPQFIFQYYEEEERQRGNFPDRFSGHQFPNYSSELNVNALLLGDSALYLCASSLGWTRGAEQFFGPGTRLTVL.